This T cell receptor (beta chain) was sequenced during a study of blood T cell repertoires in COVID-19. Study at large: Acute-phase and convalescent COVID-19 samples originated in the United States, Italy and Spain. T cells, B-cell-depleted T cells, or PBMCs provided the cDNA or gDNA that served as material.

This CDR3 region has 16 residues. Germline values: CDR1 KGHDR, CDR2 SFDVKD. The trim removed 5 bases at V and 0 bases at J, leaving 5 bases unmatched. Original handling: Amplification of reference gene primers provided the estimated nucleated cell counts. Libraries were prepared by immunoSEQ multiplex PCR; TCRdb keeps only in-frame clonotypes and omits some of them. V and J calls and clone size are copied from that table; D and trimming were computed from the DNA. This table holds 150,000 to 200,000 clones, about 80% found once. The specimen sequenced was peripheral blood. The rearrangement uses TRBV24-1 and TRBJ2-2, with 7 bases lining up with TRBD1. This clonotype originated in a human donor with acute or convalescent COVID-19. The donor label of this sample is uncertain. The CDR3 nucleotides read TGTGCCACCAGTGTTCAGGGGGTAGCGAACACCGGGGAGCTGTTTTTT. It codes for CATSVQGVANTGELFF.